This T cell receptor (beta chain) was retrieved from a study of OX40 agonist ivuxolimab in advanced cancers. Study information: An anti-OX40 (CD134) antibody with agonistic activity, ivuxolimab, was administered to patients. Allowance was made for prior anti-PD-1, anti-PD-L1 or anti-CTLA-4 therapy, and 35% to 40% had some. Partial responses were seen in three patients, one with hepatocellular carcinoma and two with cutaneous melanoma.

CDR1 is LNHDA and CDR2 is SQIVND in the germline V gene (reference sequence). V lost 8 bases and J lost 4, with 9 bases in between. CDR3 length: 11 amino acids. The data were produced by immunoSEQ multiplex PCR, yet TCRdb's version contains in-frame clones alone and is incomplete. The sample yields approximately 40,000 clones, over 80% seen once. The sequencing used CD4+ or CD8+ T cells sorted from blood, collected in a trial of the OX40 agonist ivuxolimab. This TCR was sampled from an adult with an advanced solid tumor such as melanoma, head and neck, liver or kidney cancer. This chain joins TRBV19 and TRBJ2-7; D remains ambiguous. The CDR3 loop is CASGPFYEQYF. The CDR3 DNA sequence: TGTGCCAGTGGGCCTTTTTACGAGCAGTACTTC.